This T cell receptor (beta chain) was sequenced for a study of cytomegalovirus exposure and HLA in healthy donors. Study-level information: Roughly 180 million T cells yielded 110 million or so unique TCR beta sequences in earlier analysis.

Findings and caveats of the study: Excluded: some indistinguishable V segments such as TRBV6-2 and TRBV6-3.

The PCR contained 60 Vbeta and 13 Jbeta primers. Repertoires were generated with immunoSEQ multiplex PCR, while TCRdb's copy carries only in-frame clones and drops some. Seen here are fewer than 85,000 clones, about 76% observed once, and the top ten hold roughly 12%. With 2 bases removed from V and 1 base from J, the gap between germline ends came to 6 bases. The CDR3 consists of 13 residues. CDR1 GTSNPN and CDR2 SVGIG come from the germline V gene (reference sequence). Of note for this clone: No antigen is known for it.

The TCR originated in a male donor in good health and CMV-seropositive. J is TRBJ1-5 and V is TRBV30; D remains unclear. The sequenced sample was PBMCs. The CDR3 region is CAWSRESNQPQHF. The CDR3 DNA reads TGTGCCTGGAGTCGGGAGAGCAATCAGCCCCAGCATTTT.